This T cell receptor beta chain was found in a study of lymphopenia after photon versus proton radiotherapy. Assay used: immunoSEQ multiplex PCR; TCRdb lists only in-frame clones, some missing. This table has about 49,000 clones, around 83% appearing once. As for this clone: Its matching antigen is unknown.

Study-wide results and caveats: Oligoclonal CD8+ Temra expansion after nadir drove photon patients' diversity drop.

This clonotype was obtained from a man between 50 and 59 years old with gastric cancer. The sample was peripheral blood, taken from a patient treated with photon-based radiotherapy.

The chain's CDR3 is CASSVQSNEQFF. CDR3 coding DNA: TGTGCCAGCAGCGTACAATCCAATGAGCAGTTCTTC. V usage is TRBV7-2 and J usage is TRBJ2-1; D call uncertain. This CDR3 region has 12 residues. Germline V gene data show CDR1 as SGHTA and CDR2 as FQGNSA. V dropped 5 bases and J dropped 6 bases, with 8 bases sitting between them.